This T cell receptor (beta chain) derives from a study of blood T cell repertoires in COVID-19. The wider study: Acute and convalescent COVID-19 samples came from the United States, Italy and Spain. PBMCs, B-cell-depleted T cells, or T cells provided the cDNA or gDNA that made up the material.

This clone was seen a single time. Original processing notes: Quantification of nucleated cells was approximated via reference gene primer amplification. Sequenced by immunoSEQ multiplex PCR; TCRdb stores in-frame clones only, minus some. The V and J calls and clone size are taken from that table; D and trimming were inferred from the DNA. The table has under 200,000 clones, around 82% seen once; the top ten hold under 3%. V lost 6 bases, J lost 2 bases, and 7 bases lay in between. The CDR3 sequence is 12 residues long. Germline CDR1 reads MNHEY; CDR2 reads SVGAGI. The material sequenced was peripheral blood. The origin of this receptor is a human donor with acute or convalescent COVID-19. The donor label of this sample is uncertain. The chain recombines TRBV6-5 with TRBJ1-1; no clear D. The CDR3 nucleotides are TGTGCCAGCAGGGAGGTAAACACTGAAGCTTTCTTT. Protein sequence: CASREVNTEAFF.